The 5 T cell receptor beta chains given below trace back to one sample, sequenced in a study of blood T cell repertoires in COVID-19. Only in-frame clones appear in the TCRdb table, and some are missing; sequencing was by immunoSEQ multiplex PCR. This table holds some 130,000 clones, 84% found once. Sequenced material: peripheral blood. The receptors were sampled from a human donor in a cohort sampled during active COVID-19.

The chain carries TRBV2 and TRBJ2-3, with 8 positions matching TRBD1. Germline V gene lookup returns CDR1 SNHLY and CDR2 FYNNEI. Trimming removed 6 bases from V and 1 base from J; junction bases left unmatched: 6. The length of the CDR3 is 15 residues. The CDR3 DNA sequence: TGTGCCAGCAGACGACAGGGGAAGCGCACAGATACGCAGTATTTT. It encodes CASRRQGKRTDTQYF.

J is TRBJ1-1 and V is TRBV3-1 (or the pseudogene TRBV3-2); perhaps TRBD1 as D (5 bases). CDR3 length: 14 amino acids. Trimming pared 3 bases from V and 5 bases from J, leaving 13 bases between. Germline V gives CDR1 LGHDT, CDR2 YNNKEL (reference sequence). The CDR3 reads CASSQGGTQTEAFF. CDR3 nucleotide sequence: TGTGCCAGCAGCCAGGGGGGGACCCAGACTGAAGCTTTCTTT.

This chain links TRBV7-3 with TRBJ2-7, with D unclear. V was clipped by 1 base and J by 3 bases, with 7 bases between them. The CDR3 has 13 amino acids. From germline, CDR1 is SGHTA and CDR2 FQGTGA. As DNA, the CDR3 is TGTGCCAGCAGCTTAATTCCCCACTACGAGCAGTACTTC. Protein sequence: CASSLIPHYEQYF. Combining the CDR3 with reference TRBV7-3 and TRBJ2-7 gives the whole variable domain GAGVSQTPSNKVTEKGKYVELRCDPISGHTALYWYRQSLGQGPEFLIYFQGTGAADDSGLPNDRFFAVRPEGSVSTLKIQRTERGDSAVYLCASSLIPHYEQYFGPGTRLTVT.

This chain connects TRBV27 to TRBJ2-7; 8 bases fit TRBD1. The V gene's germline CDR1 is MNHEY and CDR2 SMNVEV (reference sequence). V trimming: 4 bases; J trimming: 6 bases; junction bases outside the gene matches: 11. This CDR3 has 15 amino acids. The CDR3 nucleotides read TGTGCCAGCAGTTGGCAGGGGGCCGGTCGGTTCGAGCAGTACTTC. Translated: CASSWQGAGRFEQYF.

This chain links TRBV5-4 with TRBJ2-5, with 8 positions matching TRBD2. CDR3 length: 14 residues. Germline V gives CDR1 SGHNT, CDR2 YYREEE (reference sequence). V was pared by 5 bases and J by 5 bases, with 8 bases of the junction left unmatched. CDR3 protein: CASREKAGGETQYF. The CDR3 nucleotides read TGTGCCAGCAGGGAAAAGGCGGGGGGTGAGACCCAGTACTTC. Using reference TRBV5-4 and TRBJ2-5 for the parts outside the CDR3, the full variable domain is ETGVTQSPTHLIKTRGQQVTLRCSSQSGHNTVSWYQQALGQGPQFIFQYYREEENGRGNFPPRFSGLQFPNYSSELNVNALELDDSALYLCASREKAGGETQYFGPGTRLLVL.